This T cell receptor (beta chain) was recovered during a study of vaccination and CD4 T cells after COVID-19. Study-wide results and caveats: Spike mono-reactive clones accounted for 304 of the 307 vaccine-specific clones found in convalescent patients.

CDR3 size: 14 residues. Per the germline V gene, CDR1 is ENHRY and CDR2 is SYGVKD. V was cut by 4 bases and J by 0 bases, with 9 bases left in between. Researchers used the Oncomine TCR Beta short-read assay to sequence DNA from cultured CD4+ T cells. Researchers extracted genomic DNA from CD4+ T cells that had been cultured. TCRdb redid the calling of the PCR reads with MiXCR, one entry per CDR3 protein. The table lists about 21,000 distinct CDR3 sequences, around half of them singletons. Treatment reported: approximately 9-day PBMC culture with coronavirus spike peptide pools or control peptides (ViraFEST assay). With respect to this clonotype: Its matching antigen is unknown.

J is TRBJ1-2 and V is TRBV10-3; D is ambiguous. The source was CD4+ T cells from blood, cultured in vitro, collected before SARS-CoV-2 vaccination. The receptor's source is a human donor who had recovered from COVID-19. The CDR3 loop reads CAISVDRTNYGYTF. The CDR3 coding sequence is TGTGCCATCAGTGTAGACCGGACTAACTATGGCTACACCTTC.